This T cell receptor (beta chain) was found in a study of shared clonotypes between healthy human individuals. This clone was seen more than once but under ten times. Its antigen is still unknown. At the DNA level, this CDR3 is encoded by other sequences in the same sample as well. An even split of each subset's genomic DNA across several immunoSEQ plates was performed. The DNA input per sorted-subset replicate PCR was 200 ng, corresponding to some 30,000 T cell genomes. Clones were sequenced by immunoSEQ multiplex PCR, and TCRdb holds only the in-frame ones, with some missing. The table lists 2 million to 3 million clones, roughly 93% of them singletons. V dropped 1 base and J dropped 1 base, with 4 bases sitting between them. This CDR3 contains 13 residues. From germline, CDR1 is SEHNR and CDR2 FQNEAQ (reference sequence). General study results and limits: Generation probabilities were higher for clonotypes shared across all four sorted-subset donors than for unshared ones.

V is TRBV7-9 and J is TRBJ1-1; D is uncertain. The receptor was derived from a man aged 18 to 30 in good health. Some clones in this sample may be carry-over from other donors' samples. Sequenced input: naive CD4+ T cells from PBMCs. The subset here: CD45RA+ positively selected. CDR3: CASSLVGNTEAFF. CDR3 DNA: TGTGCCAGCAGCTTAGTAGGGAACACTGAAGCTTTCTTT.